The present TCR beta chain was sequenced within a study of T cell responses to AZD1222 COVID-19 vaccine. Study-level findings and limits: Donors skewed white British and female; clonal diversity was possibly underestimated.

Generated by immunoSEQ multiplex PCR, the TCRdb table keeps only in-frame clones and is missing some. Seen here are 100,000 or so clones, 80% to 95% observed once, and the top ten hold about 1.8%. Germline assignment: CDR1 LNHDA and CDR2 SQIVND (reference sequence). Trimming at V came to 4 bases and at J to 5 bases, leaving 7 bases not matched to a gene. CDR3 size: 15 residues. Notes on this clone: Antigen: not known.

The material was peripheral blood, obtained on day 0 of AZD1222 vaccination. This sequence originates from an adult in good health. The V gene is TRBV19, the J gene TRBJ1-4; 7 bases map to TRBD1. The DNA of the CDR3 is TGTGCCAGTAGTACCCCGGGACAGACAAATGAAAAACTGTTTTTT. Translation gives CASSTPGQTNEKLFF.